A selection of T cell receptor beta chains follows, all from one sample in a study of CD8 T cells in ankylosing spondylitis. Each CDR3 protein gets one entry after TCRdb re-called the 5' RACE reads with MiXCR. The table includes about 36,000 distinct CDR3 sequences, about 6.3% detected once. Sequencing was carried out using blood, either unsorted or a sorted T cell fraction (not recorded which). Receptor source: a male donor with ankylosing spondylitis or in good health (not recorded which). Both conserved end residues are part of each CDR3. The D gene is left open where the match is weak. Some rows mark clone size as missing; the rest say once, few, many or name a class of expanded clone.

>11|TRBJ1-1|TRBV7-9|many|-
CASSSGGEAFF
TGTGCCAGCAGCTCCGGGGGGGAAGCTTTCTTT
>15|TRBJ2-1|TRBV9|medium-sized|TRBD2
CASSVASGGVNEQFF
TGTGCCAGCAGCGTAGCTAGCGGGGGCGTCAATGAGCAGTTCTTC
>14|TRBJ2-7|TRBV7-9|-|TRBD2
CASRSAGVVGEQYF
TGTGCCAGCCGATCCGCGGGAGTGGTAGGCGAGCAGTACTTC
>11|TRBJ2-1|TRBV28|many|-
CASSVRNEQFF
TGTGCCAGCAGTGTTAGAAATGAGCAGTTCTTC
>14|TRBJ1-1|TRBV9|-|-
CASTGGSGETEAFF
TGTGCCAGCACCGGGGGGTCCGGAGAGACTGAAGCTTTCTTT
>13|TRBJ2-5|TRBV5-1|many|TRBD1
CASSLTGKETQYF
TGCGCCAGCAGCCTGACAGGGAAAGAGACCCAGTACTTC
>14|TRBJ2-3|TRBV18|many|-
CASSPFGTTDTQYF
TGTGCCAGCTCACCATTTGGGACTACAGATACGCAGTATTTT
>16|TRBJ1-5|TRBV27|many|TRBD1
CASSPDRQGPNIPQHF
TGTGCCAGCAGTCCCGATCGACAGGGGCCGAACATACCCCAGCATTTT
>14|TRBJ2-5|TRBV6-5|many|TRBD2
CASSSSGGAETQYF
TGTGCCAGCAGTTCTAGCGGGGGGGCAGAGACCCAGTACTTC
>17|TRBJ2-1|TRBV7-7|many|TRBD2
CASSRTSGTSSYNEQFF
TGTGCTAGCAGCCGGACTAGCGGGACGAGCTCCTACAATGAGCAGTTCTTC
>15|TRBJ2-7|TRBV11-2|many|TRBD1
CASSSRQGLSGEQYF
TGTGCCAGCAGCTCCCGACAGGGGCTCTCTGGGGAGCAGTACTTC
>14|TRBJ2-1|TRBV11-3|many|-
CASSPSPTTNEQFF
TGTGCCAGCAGCCCTTCCCCCACAACGAATGAGCAGTTCTTC
>14|TRBJ1-1|TRBV27|many|-
CASSPQRQFAEAFF
TGTGCCAGCAGTCCTCAACGACAGTTCGCTGAAGCTTTCTTT
>17|TRBJ2-5|TRBV20-1|many|TRBD2
CSARGTSGGVFQETQYF
TGCAGTGCTAGAGGGACTAGCGGGGGGGTTTTCCAAGAGACCCAGTACTTC
>16|TRBJ2-2|TRBV29-1|many|-
CSPFRASAPNTGELFF
TGCAGCCCCTTCCGAGCGAGCGCCCCGAACACCGGGGAGCTGTTTTTT
>13|TRBJ2-7|TRBV18|many|TRBD1
CASSPGTDYEQYF
TGTGCCAGCTCACCCGGGACAGACTACGAGCAGTACTTC
>14|TRBJ1-6|TRBV6-2/TRBV6-3|many|-
CASKVGSGSSPLHF
TGTGCCAGCAAAGTAGGCAGTGGGTCTTCACCCCTCCACTTT
>16|TRBJ1-6|TRBV6-1|many|-
CASSESLTGFGSPLHF
TGTGCCAGCAGTGAAAGCCTTACAGGGTTCGGTTCACCCCTCCACTTT
>15|TRBJ1-3|TRBV6-2/TRBV6-3|many|TRBD1
CASNDRGAQGNTIYF
TGTGCCAGCAACGACAGGGGAGCGCAAGGAAACACCATATATTTT
>17|TRBJ2-3|TRBV20-1|many|TRBD1
CSARDRYRGRVTDTQYF
TGCAGTGCTAGAGATCGGTACAGGGGGCGGGTCACAGATACGCAGTATTTT
>16|TRBJ2-3|TRBV20-1|many|TRBD1
CSARDGDRGRRDTQYF
TGCAGTGCTAGAGATGGGGACAGGGGGCGTAGAGATACGCAGTATTTT
>14|TRBJ2-3|TRBV14|many|-
CASATGSWADTQYF
TGTGCCAGCGCCACAGGGAGTTGGGCAGATACGCAGTATTTT
>18|TRBJ2-3|TRBV20-1|many|TRBD2
CSASFPAGGAISTDTQYF
TGCAGTGCTAGTTTTCCCGCGGGGGGCGCCATTAGCACAGATACGCAGTATTTT
>14|TRBJ2-1|TRBV5-1|many|TRBD2
CASSIPSGSNEQFF
TGCGCCAGCAGCATCCCTAGCGGGAGTAATGAGCAGTTCTTC
>11|TRBJ1-1|TRBV28|medium-sized|-
CASYSESEAFF
TGTGCCAGCTACTCGGAGTCTGAAGCTTTCTTT
>14|TRBJ2-2|TRBV2|many|TRBD1
CASSDRGHTGELFF
TGTGCCAGCAGTGACAGGGGGCACACCGGGGAGCTGTTTTTT
>15|TRBJ2-2|TRBV7-9|many|TRBD1
CASSQDRKFSGELFF
TGTGCCAGCAGCCAGGACAGGAAGTTTAGCGGGGAGCTGTTTTTT
>13|TRBJ2-1|TRBV11-2|many|-
CASSLGRHNEQFF
TGTGCCAGCAGCTTAGGACGGCACAATGAGCAGTTCTTC
>15|TRBJ2-2|TRBV7-6|many|-
CASSLRGAGTGELFF
TGTGCCAGCAGCTTACGGGGGGCTGGCACCGGGGAGCTGTTTTTT
>13|TRBJ2-1|TRBV20-1|many|-
CSARDTRPNEQFF
TGCAGTGCTAGAGATACTAGACCTAATGAGCAGTTCTTC
>16|TRBJ2-3|TRBV5-1|many|-
CASSLGIGTAADTQYF
TGCGCCAGCAGCTTGGGTATAGGGACTGCCGCAGATACGCAGTATTTT
>15|TRBJ2-5|TRBV18|many|-
CASSPPSTGTGTQYF
TGTGCCAGCTCACCACCTTCAACTGGTACGGGGACCCAGTACTTC
>15|TRBJ1-1|TRBV9|many|-
CASSPRTAPNTEAFF
TGTGCCAGCAGCCCGCGGACAGCTCCGAACACTGAAGCTTTCTTT
>12|TRBJ1-2|TRBV29-1|many|-
CSVGEGHYGYTF
TGCAGCGTGGGGGAGGGACACTATGGCTACACCTTC
>17|TRBJ1-5|TRBV11-3|once|-
CASSLGLFAGGTDTQHF
TGTGCCAGCAGCTTAGGTTTATTCGCGGGAGGCACAGATACGCAGCATTTT
>17|TRBJ2-2|TRBV5-1|many|-
CASSLAGLGANTGELFF
TGCGCCAGCAGCTTGGCGGGGCTGGGGGCGAACACCGGGGAGCTGTTTTTT
>13|TRBJ2-7|TRBV20-1|many|-
CSARGRTSYEQYF
TGCAGTGCTAGGGGGAGGACTTCCTACGAGCAGTACTTC
>16|TRBJ2-7|TRBV10-3|many|TRBD2
CAINEMGQRGIYEQYF
TGTGCCATCAACGAGATGGGGCAGCGGGGGATCTACGAGCAGTACTTC
>13|TRBJ1-6|TRBV27|many|-
CASSPRTVPPLHF
TGTGCCAGCAGTCCTCGGACAGTTCCACCCCTCCACTTT
>12|TRBJ2-5|TRBV28|many|-
CASSQPLVTQYF
TGTGCCAGCAGTCAGCCTCTTGTGACCCAGTACTTC
>16|TRBJ2-7|TRBV20-1|many|TRBD1
CSARAWGDRGLNEQYF
TGCAGTGCTAGAGCGTGGGGGGACAGGGGGCTGAACGAGCAGTACTTC
>14|TRBJ1-5|TRBV5-1|many|-
CASSAGTEDQPQHF
TGCGCCAGCAGCGCCGGGACCGAGGATCAGCCCCAGCATTTT
>16|TRBJ2-7|TRBV4-2|many|TRBD2
CASSPGTSGFRYEQYF
TGTGCCAGCAGCCCGGGGACTAGCGGGTTTAGGTACGAGCAGTACTTC
>11|TRBJ2-3|TRBV7-8|many|-
CASSLVDTQYF
TGTGCCAGCAGCTTAGTAGATACGCAGTATTTT
>17|TRBJ2-2|TRBV9|many|-
CASSVDGGLNPTGELFF
TGTGCCAGCAGCGTAGACGGGGGCCTCAACCCCACCGGGGAGCTGTTTTTT
>10|TRBJ2-5|TRBV20-1|many|-
CSALAETQYF
TGCAGTGCTCTTGCGGAGACCCAGTACTTC
>11|TRBJ2-1|TRBV29-1|many|-
CSVRGRPEQFF
TGCAGCGTTCGCGGGCGCCCTGAGCAGTTCTTC
>15|TRBJ2-3|TRBV28|many|TRBD2
CASSPGTSNSDTQYF
TGTGCCAGCAGTCCCGGGACTAGTAATTCAGATACGCAGTATTTT
>16|TRBJ2-3|TRBV4-1|few|TRBD2
CASGSLDSGATDTQYF
TGCGCCAGCGGATCGCTTGATAGCGGGGCTACAGATACGCAGTATTTT
>14|TRBJ2-7|TRBV6-2/TRBV6-3|many|-
CASSFGTLLSEQYF
TGTGCCAGCAGTTTCGGGACACTCCTGTCCGAGCAGTACTTC
>14|TRBJ2-5|TRBV3-1|many|-
CASSQNRLGETQYF
TGTGCCAGCAGCCAAAATAGGTTGGGAGAGACCCAGTACTTC
>16|TRBJ2-1|TRBV6-1|many|-
CASSEQLAAGPQWQFF
TGTGCCAGCAGTGAACAACTCGCGGCGGGGCCTCAATGGCAGTTCTTC
>17|TRBJ2-1|TRBV7-8|many|TRBD2
CASSIWRGTSGVNEQFF
TGTGCCAGCAGCATCTGGAGGGGGACTAGCGGAGTCAATGAGCAGTTCTTC
>14|TRBJ1-5|TRBV11-2|many|-
CASSRLRSGQPQHF
TGTGCCAGCAGCCGACTGAGGTCGGGGCAGCCCCAGCATTTT
>16|TRBJ1-6|TRBV5-4|many|-
CASSLDGSSYNSPLHF
TGTGCCAGCAGCTTAGACGGGAGCTCCTATAATTCACCCCTCCACTTT